Listed below are T cell receptor beta chains from one sample, sequenced in a study of T cells in Graves' hyperthyroidism and ophthalmopathy. TCRdb passed the multiplex PCR reads through MiXCR, listing each CDR3 protein once. The table includes some 180,000 distinct CDR3 sequences, more than 15% detected once. Sequencing was performed on blood. The receptors shown here come from a woman in her forties or fifties with Graves' hyperthyroidism. The CDR3 runs from the conserved cysteine through the conserved F or W. D genes are given only for firm matches. Expanded clones are given a class, and other clones once, few, many or no size at all.

- TRBJ1-3 TRBV2 - TGTGCCAGCAGGGACACGCGCTCTGGAAACACCATATATTTT CASRDTRSGNTIYF
- TRBJ1-1 TRBV4-1 - TGCGCCAGCAGCCAAGGCCAGAAGAACACTGAAGCTTTCTTT CASSQGQKNTEAFF
- TRBJ1-2 TRBV5-1 TRBD1 TGCGCCAGCAGCTCGGTTACAGGGGATGTTGGCTACACCTTC CASSSVTGDVGYTF
many TRBJ1-1 TRBV20-1 TRBD1 TGCAGTGCTAGAGATACAGGGGGCGCATCCACTGAAGCTTTCTTT CSARDTGGASTEAFF
many TRBJ2-3 TRBV5-1 - TGCGCCAGCAGCCCAGGGGGTAGCGGCGCCACAGATACGCAGTATTTT CASSPGGSGATDTQYF
many TRBJ1-1 TRBV20-1 TRBD1 TGCAGTGCTCCCAAAAGGGGGACAGAACTGAACACTGAAGCTTTCTTT CSAPKRGTELNTEAFF
many TRBJ1-3 TRBV12-3/TRBV12-4 - TGTGCCAGCTCATGGGGGGTCTCTGGAAACACCATATATTTT CASSWGVSGNTIYF
many TRBJ1-6 TRBV27 TRBD1 TGTGCCAGCAGTCCCGGGACAGCGAATTCACCCCTCCACTTT CASSPGTANSPLHF
many TRBJ1-1 TRBV6-1 - TGTGCCAGCAGTGAAGGTCGGGGTACTGAAGCTTTCTTT CASSEGRGTEAFF
- TRBJ2-7 TRBV14 - TGTGCCAGCAGGGGTGAATTGAACTACGAGCAGTACTTC CASRGELNYEQYF
many TRBJ1-2 TRBV7-9 TRBD1 TGTGCCAGCAGGGCGACAGGGGTCGATGGCTACACCTTC CASRATGVDGYTF
- TRBJ1-4 TRBV4-2 TRBD1 TGTGCCAGCAGTCAACTAGCTCAGGGGGCCTTGGATGAAAAACTGTTTTTT CASSQLAQGALDEKLFF
many TRBJ1-2 TRBV7-3 - TGTGCCAGCAGCCCGCAGGGTAGAGGATATGGCTACACCTTC CASSPQGRGYGYTF
many TRBJ1-3 TRBV6-6 - TGTGCCAGCAGTTACTCGACGGCAGGCCTCACTGGAAACACCATATATTTT CASSYSTAGLTGNTIYF
many TRBJ2-7 TRBV6-2/TRBV6-3 - TGTGCCAGCAGTTCTTTCGTGGGGGGCTCCTACGAGCAGTACTTC CASSSFVGGSYEQYF
many TRBJ1-1 TRBV12-3/TRBV12-4 - TGTGCCAGCAGTTCCCCGACTTCTGAAGCTTTCTTT CASSSPTSEAFF
many TRBJ2-7 TRBV29-1 - TGCAGCGTTGTGCACGCGAGTTACGAGCAGTACTTC CSVVHASYEQYF
many TRBJ2-1 TRBV5-1 TRBD2 TGCGCCAGCAGCTTGCTAGCGGGCTCCTACAATGAGCAGTTCTTC CASSLLAGSYNEQFF
many TRBJ2-3 TRBV5-1 TRBD2 TGCGCCAGCAGCTTACTAGCGGCCTCCACAGATACGCAGTATTTT CASSLLAASTDTQYF
few TRBJ2-3 TRBV4-2 - TGTGCCAGCAGCCAATGGCGGGGAAGCACAGATACGCAGTATTTT CASSQWRGSTDTQYF
many TRBJ2-7 TRBV6-2/TRBV6-3 - TGTGCCAGCAGGCCCGGCGGGGACGAGCAGTACTTC CASRPGGDEQYF
- TRBJ1-5 TRBV5-1 TRBD1 TGCGCCAGCAGCTTGGAGACAGGGAGATATCAGCCCCAGCATTTT CASSLETGRYQPQHF
many TRBJ2-1 TRBV18 TRBD2 TGTGCCAGCTCACCGGCGGGGGGGAACTCCTACAATGAGCAGTTCTTC CASSPAGGNSYNEQFF
many TRBJ2-3 TRBV2 TRBD2 TGTGCCAGCAGTCCTCTAGCGGGGGGCCCCACAGATACGCAGTATTTT CASSPLAGGPTDTQYF
- TRBJ2-7 TRBV11-1 - TGTGCCAGCAGCTTAGCCGCGGGCGGTTACTACGAGCAGTACTTC CASSLAAGGYYEQYF
many TRBJ1-1 TRBV7-6 - TGTGCCAGCAGGCGGGTCTCGGGGGGAGACACTGAAGCTTTCTTT CASRRVSGGDTEAFF
many TRBJ2-7 TRBV27 - TGTGCCAGCAGTCCACTAGTGGGCTCAGGGTACGAGCAGTACTTC CASSPLVGSGYEQYF
- TRBJ2-3 TRBV4-2 TRBD2 TGTGCCAGCAGCCAAGATACTAGCGGGGGGGCAGATACGCAGTATTTT CASSQDTSGGADTQYF
many TRBJ1-3 TRBV29-1 - TGCAGCGGTTTAGGTGGAAACACCATATATTTT CSGLGGNTIYF
many TRBJ1-1 TRBV5-1 - TGCGCCAGCAGCTTGGAGTCAGGGCTGAACACTGAAGCTTTCTTT CASSLESGLNTEAFF
many TRBJ1-1 TRBV29-1 - TGCAGCGCCGACAGTAACACTGAAGCTTTCTTT CSADSNTEAFF
many TRBJ2-3 TRBV6-1 - TGTGCCAGCAGGGAAGACAGAAGCTCAGATACGCAGTATTTT CASREDRSSDTQYF
- TRBJ1-4 TRBV18 - TGTGCCAGCTCACCAGGTCCCCAGATTAATGAAAAACTGTTTTTT CASSPGPQINEKLFF
many TRBJ1-4 TRBV12-3/TRBV12-4 - TGTGCCAGCAGTCCTCCGACAGGAGTAAATAATGAAAAACTGTTTTTT CASSPPTGVNNEKLFF
many TRBJ2-5 TRBV2 - TGTGCCAGCGAAAGAGATCAAGAGACCCAGTACTTC CASERDQETQYF
many TRBJ1-2 TRBV7-2 - TGTGCCAACCCCCTGGGGGAGGCTGCGCACTATGGCTACACCTTC CANPLGEAAHYGYTF
many TRBJ1-5 TRBV6-1 - TGTGCCAGCAGAAAAGAGGGTAGAAGCAATCAGCCCCAGCATTTT CASRKEGRSNQPQHF
many TRBJ2-6 TRBV19 - TGTGCCAGTGGGATGAGCTCTGGGGCCAACGTCCTGACTTTC CASGMSSGANVLTF
many TRBJ1-2 TRBV24-1 TRBD1 TGTGCCACCAGTGATTTCACAGGGGATGGCTACACCTTC CATSDFTGDGYTF
many TRBJ2-1 TRBV10-3 - TGTGCCATCAGTGACCCGAGGGCGGGGAATGAGCAGTTCTTC CAISDPRAGNEQFF
many TRBJ2-1 TRBV12-3/TRBV12-4 - TGTGCCAGCAGTTTAAGGCAGGGAGGCTACAATGAGCAGTTCTTC CASSLRQGGYNEQFF